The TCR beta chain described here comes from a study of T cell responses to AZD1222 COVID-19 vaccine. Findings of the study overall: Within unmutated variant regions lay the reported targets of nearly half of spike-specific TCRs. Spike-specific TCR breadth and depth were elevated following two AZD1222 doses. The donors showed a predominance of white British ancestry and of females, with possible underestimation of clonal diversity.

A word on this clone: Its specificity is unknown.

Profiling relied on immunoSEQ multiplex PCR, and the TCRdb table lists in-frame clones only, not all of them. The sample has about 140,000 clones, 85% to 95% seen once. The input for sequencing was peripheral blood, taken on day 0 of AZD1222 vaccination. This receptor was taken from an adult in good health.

The CDR3 sequence: CASSSMDSHYGYTF. The DNA of the CDR3 is TGTGCCAGCAGTTCGATGGACAGTCACTATGGCTACACCTTC. The chain is built from TRBV6-5 and TRBJ1-2; D is possibly TRBD1 (6 bases). Germline CDR1 and CDR2: MNHEY and SVGAGI. Between the trimmed V and J ends, which lost 4 bases and 3 bases, there was a span of 12 bases. The CDR3 has 14 amino acids.